These T cell receptor beta chains were read from a single sample in a study of cytomegalovirus exposure and HLA in healthy donors. Libraries were prepared by immunoSEQ multiplex PCR; TCRdb keeps only in-frame clonotypes and omits some of them. The data show 160,000 or so clones, 70% to 80% seen once. The sequenced sample consisted of PBMCs. Source of these receptors: a man aged 55 to 70 in good health and CMV-seronegative. Each CDR3 is given with its conserved first and last residue. D genes are given only for firm matches. Clone size is given for some rows only: seen once, a few or many times, or a class if the clone is expanded.

V gene	clone size	D gene	J gene	CDR3 protein	CDR3 DNA
TRBV20-1	NA	NA	TRBJ2-7	CSAAGSYEQYF	TGCAGTGCGGCGGGATCCTACGAGCAGTACTTC
TRBV4-2	NA	TRBD1	TRBJ1-4	CASSQGGGSGEKLFF	TGTGCCAGCAGCCAAGGAGGGGGCAGTGGGGAAAAACTGTTTTTT
TRBV30	NA	NA	TRBJ1-3	CAWSRRGGPGNTIYF	TGTGCCTGGAGTAGGCGGGGAGGGCCTGGAAACACCATATATTTT
TRBV28	once	TRBD1	TRBJ1-1	CASSLGGTGWATEAFF	TGTGCCAGCAGTTTAGGGGGGACAGGTTGGGCCACTGAAGCTTTCTTT
TRBV25-1	few	NA	TRBJ2-5	CASSRGRETQYF	TGTGCCAGCAGTAGGGGGAGAGAGACCCAGTACTTC
TRBV9	NA	TRBD1	TRBJ2-7	CASSVAVQGAEQYF	TGTGCCAGCAGCGTAGCGGTACAGGGGGCCGAGCAGTACTTC
TRBV29-1	NA	TRBD2	TRBJ2-7	CSVDGLAGRYEQYF	TGCAGCGTTGACGGATTAGCGGGTCGTTACGAGCAGTACTTC
TRBV7-9	few	NA	TRBJ2-3	CSSSFIGEPDTDTQYF	TGTTCCAGCAGCTTCATAGGGGAACCTGACACAGATACGCAGTATTTT
TRBV4-2	NA	TRBD1	TRBJ2-5	CASSQDGTDTLETQYF	TGTGCCAGCAGCCAAGATGGGACAGACACTCTGGAGACCCAGTACTTC
TRBV5-4	NA	NA	TRBJ1-3	CASSFGVSGNTIYF	TGTGCCAGCAGCTTTGGAGTATCTGGAAACACCATATATTTT
TRBV7-9	NA	NA	TRBJ1-1	CASSLGGRNTEAFF	TGTGCCAGCAGCTTAGGAGGTAGGAACACTGAAGCTTTCTTT
TRBV5-1	NA	NA	TRBJ2-7	CASSSTGSHLTYEQYF	TGCGCCAGCAGCTCCACCGGGTCCCACTTAACCTACGAGCAGTACTTC
TRBV5-5	NA	NA	TRBJ1-1	CASSSTWVGEAFF	TGTGCCAGCAGCTCGACTTGGGTGGGTGAAGCTTTCTTT
TRBV7-3	NA	NA	TRBJ2-1	CASSLRHGYNEQFF	TGTGCCAGCAGCTTAAGACACGGATACAATGAGCAGTTCTTC
TRBV7-2	NA	NA	TRBJ1-2	CASSFPGHGGYTF	TGTGCCAGCAGCTTTCCGGGACACGGCGGCTACACCTTC
TRBV5-6	NA	TRBD2	TRBJ2-7	CASSLGSGAPYEQYF	TGTGCCAGCAGCTTGGGTAGCGGGGCCCCCTACGAGCAGTACTTC
TRBV6-5	NA	NA	TRBJ2-1	CASSYVPYNEQFF	TGTGCCAGCAGTTACGTCCCTTACAATGAGCAGTTCTTC
TRBV11-2	NA	TRBD2	TRBJ2-1	CASSPIAGPRHYEQFF	TGTGCCAGCAGCCCTATAGCGGGCCCGAGACACTATGAGCAGTTCTTC
TRBV19	NA	TRBD2	TRBJ2-1	CASSIGGVDEQFF	TGTGCCAGTAGTATCGGGGGGGTGGATGAGCAGTTCTTC
TRBV5-6	NA	TRBD1	TRBJ2-7	CASSRWDSTYEQYF	TGTGCCAGCAGCCGGTGGGACAGCACCTACGAGCAGTACTTC
TRBV7-6	NA	TRBD1	TRBJ1-3	CASSLGGDRPNTIYF	TGTGCCAGCAGCTTAGGAGGGGACAGACCGAACACCATATATTTT
TRBV28	few	NA	TRBJ2-2	CASRNPGLTGELFF	TGTGCCAGCAGGAACCCTGGCTTGACCGGGGAGCTGTTTTTT
TRBV19	NA	NA	TRBJ1-5	CASSIRGDLSNQPQHF	TGTGCCAGTAGTATTCGGGGAGACCTTAGCAATCAGCCCCAGCATTTT
TRBV5-1	NA	NA	TRBJ2-3	CASSMGGPGLGMGLGSSTDTQYF	TGCGCCAGCAGCATGGGGGGACCGGGCCTTGGAATGGGACTTGGCAGTAGCACAGATACGCAGTATTTT
TRBV9	NA	NA	TRBJ2-7	CASSPYRVLHEQYF	TGTGCCAGCAGCCCCTACAGGGTTCTCCACGAGCAGTACTTC
TRBV5-1	NA	NA	TRBJ1-2	CASSSGQQNYGYTF	TGCGCCAGCAGCTCGGGACAACAGAACTATGGCTACACCTTC
TRBV29-1	NA	NA	TRBJ1-1	CSVGQRGQAFF	TGCAGCGTTGGACAGCGGGGACAAGCTTTCTTT
TRBV5-1	NA	TRBD1	TRBJ1-6	CASSRDRGTQVALHF	TGCGCCAGCAGCCGGGACAGGGGGACCCAGGTGGCCCTCCACTTT
TRBV9	NA	TRBD2	TRBJ2-5	CASSAQGTSGETQYF	TGTGCCAGCAGCGCCCAAGGGACTAGCGGAGAGACCCAGTACTTC
TRBV23-1	few	TRBD1	TRBJ2-7	CASSQSPRTGRIAYEQYF	TGCGCCAGCAGTCAATCCCCCCGGACAGGGAGGATCGCCTACGAGCAGTACTTC
TRBV5-1	once	NA	TRBJ2-7	CASSRGGDWRSYEQYF	TGCGCCAGCAGCAGGGGTGGGGACTGGCGGAGTTACGAGCAGTACTTC
TRBV30	many	NA	TRBJ2-1	CAWDRGAGNNEQFF	TGTGCCTGGGATCGCGGAGCTGGAAACAATGAGCAGTTCTTC
TRBV5-8	NA	NA	TRBJ1-2	CASSLQGRVYGYPF	TGTGCCAGCAGCTTACAGGGCAGGGTTTATGGCTACCCCTTC
TRBV9	NA	TRBD2	TRBJ2-2	CASSDRAGGANTGELFF	TGTGCCAGCAGCGATAGAGCGGGAGGCGCGAACACCGGGGAGCTGTTTTTT
TRBV6-5	NA	NA	TRBJ1-1	CASSRRVNTEAFF	TGTGCCAGCAGCCGACGGGTGAACACTGAAGCTTTCTTT
TRBV7-8	NA	TRBD1	TRBJ2-1	CASSSPDRGPLYNEQFF	TGTGCCAGCAGCTCCCCGGACAGGGGGCCGTTGTACAATGAGCAGTTCTTC
TRBV10-2	few	NA	TRBJ1-1	CASSESGATEAFF	TGCGCCAGCAGTGAGTCGGGGGCCACTGAAGCTTTCTTT
TRBV19	NA	TRBD1	TRBJ1-2	CASSIDLRRGQGNYGYTF	TGTGCCAGTAGTATAGATCTTCGCAGGGGGCAAGGGAACTATGGCTACACCTTC
TRBV10-3	NA	TRBD1	TRBJ2-2	CATDRGGDTGELFF	TGTGCCACGGACAGGGGAGGGGACACCGGGGAGCTGTTTTTT
TRBV28	NA	NA	TRBJ2-3	CASSSSPAGGTDTQYF	TGTGCCAGCAGCTCCTCCCCGGCAGGGGGCACAGATACGCAGTATTTT
TRBV13	NA	TRBD1	TRBJ2-7	CASSPGQLSSYEQYF	TGTGCCAGCAGCCCGGGACAGCTTAGCTCCTACGAGCAGTACTTC